This passage covers 29 T cell receptor beta chains from one sample sequenced in a study of regulatory T cells in long-lasting Graves disease. Time point defined: newly diagnosed GD, antithyroid drugs for less than 3 months. The TCR library was prepared using RNA isolated from PBMCs. CDR3 regions were amplified by Arm-PCR using iRepertoire HTBI primers to build TCR beta libraries. TCRdb independently ran MiXCR on the multiplex PCR reads; one entry per CDR3 protein. The sample yields 500,000 to 700,000 distinct CDR3 sequences, roughly 15% seen once. This sample was shared with a second study, whose subject was T cells in Graves' hyperthyroidism and ophthalmopathy.

Sample: peripheral blood mononuclear cells (PBMCs), taken at new diagnosis, from a patient treated with antithyroid drugs. These receptors all stem from a young woman with Graves disease.

As to this clonotype: This sequence may be a read error, since a much larger clone differs from it by one base. V and J are TRBV6-9 and TRBJ1-2; D uncertain. Trimming left V 4 bases short and J 7 bases short, with 16 bases between. Germline loops: CDR1 MNHGY, CDR2 SVAAGI. This CDR3 is 14 amino acids long. The CDR3: CASSSQIGFGGYTF. In DNA form, the CDR3 reads TGTGCCAGCAGTTCCCAGATCGGGTTCGGTGGCTACACCTTC.

The rearrangement joins TRBV5-1 to TRBJ2-1; D is tentatively TRBD1 or TRBD2 (5 bases each). The CDR3 runs to 15 residues. V was trimmed by 2 bases and J by 10 bases, leaving 19 bases between them. Germline values: CDR1 SGHRS, CDR2 YFSETQ. CDR3 nucleotide sequence: TGCGCCAGCAGCTTAGAGCAACATCGGTGGGGGGAGCAGTTCTTC. This gives the protein CASSLEQHRWGEQFF.

This clonotype was found many times. The rearrangement joins TRBV20-1 to TRBJ1-5, with D possibly being TRBD1 (6 bases). Germline CDR1 and CDR2: DFQATT and SNEGSKA (reference sequence). Trimming stripped 6 bases from V and 0 bases from J, with 27 bases between. The CDR3 has 19 amino acids. The CDR3 DNA sequence: TGCAGTGCGCCCCTCTTACAGGGAAAGACGACATATAGCAATCAGCCCCAGCATTTT. It translates to CSAPLLQGKTTYSNQPQHF.

The chain recombines TRBV27 with TRBJ1-6; D remains unclear. CDR1 and CDR2 from the germline V gene are MNHEY and SMNVEV (reference sequence). The CDR3 has 14 amino acids. Trimming stripped 2 bases from V and 7 bases from J, with 9 bases between. DNA of the CDR3: TGTGCCAGCAGTTTACAGGCAGAAAATTCACCCCTCCACTTT. Encoded protein: CASSLQAENSPLHF.

In this sample, this clonotype turned up a few times. The chain carries TRBV19 and TRBJ2-2; 10 bases map to TRBD2. This CDR3 region has 16 residues. Germline CDR1 LNHDA, CDR2 SQIVND (reference sequence). With 2 bases clipped from V and 5 bases from J, the junction kept 5 bases outside the gene matches. The CDR3 sequence: CASSILAGDSTGELFF. DNA of the CDR3: TGTGCCAGTAGTATACTAGCGGGAGATTCGACCGGGGAGCTGTTTTTT.

This clonotype has a count of ten or more. This chain uses TRBV11-3 with TRBJ2-3; tentatively, D is TRBD2 (5 bases). Trimming removed 2 bases from V and 5 bases from J, with 8 bases in between. Germline V gene lookup returns CDR1 SGHNT and CDR2 YENEEA. The CDR3 consists of 13 residues. CDR3 residues: CASSLLEGDTQYF. The CDR3 DNA reads as TGTGCCAGCAGCTTACTCGAGGGAGATACGCAGTATTTT.

Regarding this clonotype: This may be a read error: a much more frequent sequence differs by one nucleotide. This likely comes from a read error, as the CDR3 has no conserved phenylalanine or tryptophan at its end. V and J are TRBV7-2 and TRBJ2-1; 11 nucleotides agree with TRBD2. Trimming removed 6 bases from V and 6 bases from J; junction bases left unmatched: 7. Germline values: CDR1 SGHTA, CDR2 FQGNSA. The CDR3 length is 15 residues. The CDR3: CASSPLAGETNEQFL. DNA of the CDR3: TGTGCCAGCAGTCCACTAGCGGGAGAGACCAATGAGCAGTTCCTC.

This chain connects TRBV29-1 to TRBJ2-3; TRBD1 matches at 9 bases. CDR1 is SQVTM and CDR2 is ANQGSEA in the germline V gene. This CDR3 has 14 amino acids. Unmatched junction bases numbered 7, after V lost 5 bases and J lost 4 bases. In nucleotides, the CDR3 is TGCAGCGTTAAAGGGACAGGGTACGCAGATACGCAGTATTTT. Its translation: CSVKGTGYADTQYF.

This clonotype was recorded at least ten times. This chain joins TRBV28 and TRBJ2-7; 7 bases match TRBD2. V was pared by 11 bases and J by 11 bases, with 12 bases of the junction left unmatched. The germline V gene has CDR1 MDHEN and CDR2 SYDVKM. The CDR3 is 11 residues long. CDR3: CACVAGTMEYF. CDR3 in DNA: TGTGCCTGTGTAGCGGGTACGATGGAGTACTTC.

V usage is TRBV5-1 and J usage is TRBJ2-1, with 9 bases matching TRBD1. Losses at the gene ends were 8 bases for V and 5 bases for J; bases not matched to a gene: 17. The germline V gene has CDR1 SGHRS and CDR2 YFSETQ. The CDR3 runs to 17 residues. CDR3 DNA sequence: TGCGCCAGTTACCGGGGACAGGGATCAGCAGGAGACAATGAGCAGTTCTTC. Translated: CASYRGQGSAGDNEQFF.

V usage is TRBV29-1 and J usage is TRBJ2-3; 14 nucleotides agree with TRBD2. Germline trimming cut 6 bases from V and 2 bases from J; bases unmatched to any gene: 13. CDR3 length: 18 residues. Germline CDR1 SQVTM, CDR2 ANQGSEA. The chain's CDR3 is CSVRRRLAGGVDTDTQYF. CDR3 nucleotides: TGCAGCGTGAGACGGCGACTAGCGGGAGGGGTGGACACAGATACGCAGTATTTT.

The chain has TRBV20-1 and TRBJ2-7, with 11 bases fitting TRBD2. Germline V lookup: CDR1 DFQATT, CDR2 SNEGSKA (reference sequence). The CDR3 loop spans 16 amino acids. The junction had 6 bases not matched to a gene; V was cut back by 0 bases and J by 2 bases. The CDR3 reads CSARDYLAGGPYEQYF. For the CDR3, the DNA is TGCAGTGCTAGAGATTACTTAGCGGGAGGGCCCTACGAGCAGTACTTC.

This clonotype showed up many times. V gene TRBV6-1 combines with J gene TRBJ2-2; 9 nucleotides line up with TRBD2. Germline CDR1 reads MNHNS; CDR2 reads SASEGT. J lost 3 bases, V lost 8 bases, and 10 bases had no gene match. This CDR3 has 16 residues. The DNA for the CDR3 is TGTGCCAGCCGAACGCTAGGCGGGAGGGACACCGGGGAGCTGTTTTTT. Translating it yields CASRTLGGRDTGELFF.

This chain connects TRBV18 to TRBJ1-2, with 9 bases matching TRBD1. The J segment lost 0 bases and the V segment lost 11 bases, leaving 7 bases of the junction unmatched. The germline CDR1 and CDR2 sequences are KGHSH and LQKENI. CDR3 length: 14 residues. Written as DNA, the CDR3 is TGTGCCTCGAGCACAGGGGGCGCTAACTATGGCTACACCTTC. This sequence encodes CASSTGGANYGYTF.

V is TRBV7-2 and J is TRBJ2-5; D is possibly TRBD2 (5 bases). The CDR3 covers 16 residues. Germline assignment: CDR1 SGHTA and CDR2 FQGNSA. The V end lost 1 base, the J end lost 2 bases, and 14 bases lay between the germline ends. In DNA form, the CDR3 reads TGTGCCAGCAGCTTAGTTCCGGGGATCGGACAAGAGACCCAGTACTTC. As protein: CASSLVPGIGQETQYF.

The genes are TRBV20-1 and TRBJ2-3, with TRBD2 matching 8 bases. The J segment lost 4 bases and the V segment lost 1 base, leaving 7 bases of the junction unmatched. The germline V gene has CDR1 DFQATT and CDR2 SNEGSKA (reference sequence). The CDR3 consists of 15 residues. The CDR3 DNA sequence: TGCAGTGCTAGAGCTGCGGGAGGCCTGGCAGATACGCAGTATTTT. Amino acids: CSARAAGGLADTQYF.

The V call is TRBV12-3 or TRBV12-4, the J call TRBJ2-3, with TRBD1 as a possible D gene (8 bases). This CDR3 has 20 residues. Trimming cost V 6 bases and J 4 bases, with 32 bases left between them. CDR3 in DNA: TGTGCCAGCAGCTTCACCCAGGGGACAGGTTGGACTAGAGAGGCAGATACGCAGTATTTT. This sequence encodes CASSFTQGTGWTREADTQYF.

This clonotype was observed at least ten times. This chain links TRBV19 with TRBJ1-1, with a tentative D call TRBD1 (6 bases). Per germline, CDR1 LNHDA and CDR2 SQIVND (reference sequence). The CDR3 has 13 residues. The CDR3, as DNA: TGTGCTGTGCACGGGCAGGGGTACACTGAAGCTTTCTTT. Protein sequence: CAVHGQGYTEAFF. The full variable domain, completed using reference TRBV19 and TRBJ1-1, is DGGITQSPKYLFRKEGQNVTLSCEQNLNHDAMYWYRQDPGQGLRLIYYSQIVNDFQKGDIAEGYSVSREKKESFPLTVTSAQKNPTAFYLCAVHGQGYTEAFFGQGTRLTVV.

This clonotype was found a few times. The J gene is TRBJ1-5, the V gene TRBV19, with TRBD1 as a possible D gene (5 bases). The CDR3 is 13 amino acids. Germline assignment: CDR1 LNHDA and CDR2 SQIVND (reference sequence). V was clipped by 4 bases and J by 7 bases, with 11 bases between them. The CDR3 coding sequence is TGTGCCAGTAGTAATCAGGGCGGGCAGCCCCAGCATTTT. This codes for CASSNQGGQPQHF.

This clonotype turned up a few times. The genes are TRBV7-9 and TRBJ1-4, with D uncertain. Germline CDR1 is SEHNR and CDR2 is FQNEAQ (reference sequence). There are 14 residues in the CDR3. Trimming pared 5 bases from V and 7 bases from J, leaving 14 bases between. The chain's CDR3 is CASSRASAAEKLFF. CDR3 sequence (DNA): TGTGCCAGCAGCCGGGCCTCGGCGGCTGAAAAACTGTTTTTT.

This clonotype was seen many times. J is TRBJ1-4 and V is TRBV12-3 or TRBV12-4; 9 bases fit TRBD1. V was clipped by 5 bases and J by 8 bases; unmatched bases: 6. The CDR3 runs 14 residues. CDR3 in amino acids: CASSPGQGEEKLFF. In DNA, the CDR3 is TGTGCCAGCAGTCCGGGACAGGGTGAAGAAAAACTGTTTTTT.

This clonotype was counted a few times. This chain connects TRBV7-3 to TRBJ2-1; 9 bases align to TRBD2. This CDR3 comprises 16 residues. Germline V gene data show CDR1 as SGHTA and CDR2 as FQGTGA. The J segment lost 4 bases and the V segment lost 1 base, leaving 5 bases of the junction unmatched. In DNA form, the CDR3 reads TGTGCCAGCAGCTTAATGGGCGGGGGGGGGTACAATGAGCAGTTCTTC. Its translation is CASSLMGGGGYNEQFF.

V and J are TRBV5-4 and TRBJ2-3, with D maybe TRBD2 (5 bases). Germline V CDR1 and CDR2: SGHNT, YYREEE (reference sequence). The V end was cut by 4 bases, the J end by 1 base, with 13 bases between. The CDR3 spans 15 residues. The CDR3 DNA is TGTGCCAGCAGCGACGTAGCGACCCGCACAGATACGCAGTATTTT. It specifies CASSDVATRTDTQYF.

The chain joins TRBV27 to TRBJ1-1, with 8 bases fitting TRBD1. Unmatched junction bases numbered 5, after V lost 6 bases and J lost 11 bases. Germline values: CDR1 MNHEY, CDR2 SMNVEV (reference sequence). The CDR3 consists of 11 residues. DNA of the CDR3: TGTGCCAGCAGGGACAGGGCGTCGGCTTTCTTT. Its translation is CASRDRASAFF.

This sequence joins TRBV3-1 and TRBJ2-3; 9 bases agree with TRBD2. The end of the DNA aligns better with TRBJ2-5, so the J call may be wrong. This CDR3 is built from 18 residues. Per the germline V gene, CDR1 is LGHDT and CDR2 is YNNKEL (reference sequence). DNA of the CDR3: TGTGCCAGCAGCCAAGACCTGGGTCTGGCGGGAGGGGGAGAGACCCAGTACTTC. Its translation is CASSQDLGLAGGGETQYF.

This clonotype was seen at least ten times. The chain links TRBV7-9 to TRBJ2-7; tentative D call: TRBD1 (6 bases). Deletions cut 1 base from V and 3 bases from J, with 10 bases between. Germline assignment: CDR1 SEHNR and CDR2 FQNEAQ (reference sequence). The CDR3 has 14 amino acids. The CDR3 is CASSLEDRSYEQYF. The CDR3 DNA reads TGTGCCAGCAGCTTAGAGGACAGAAGCTACGAGCAGTACTTC.

This clonotype was seen many times. The chain carries TRBV6-5 and TRBJ1-4; 7 nucleotides line up with TRBD1. The CDR3 extends over 14 amino acids. Germline V gene sequence: CDR1 MNHEY, CDR2 SVGAGI. V was pared by 2 bases and J by 14 bases, with 11 bases of the junction left unmatched. CDR3 in DNA: TGTGCCAGCAGTTACCCAGGGGGTACTCGGCTTCTGTTTTTT. Its translation is CASSYPGGTRLLFF.

This clonotype was picked up a small number of times. The genes are TRBV20-1 and TRBJ1-4; tentative D call: TRBD1 (5 bases). This CDR3 is built from 13 residues. Germline CDR1 reads DFQATT; CDR2 reads SNEGSKA (reference sequence). The CDR3 is CSAWSLGVEKLFF. CDR3 sequence (DNA): TGCAGCGCTTGGTCCCTAGGGGTGGAAAAACTGTTTTTT.

V is TRBV9 and J is TRBJ2-3; possible D gene TRBD1, 6 bases. CDR1 and CDR2 (germline): SGDLS, YYNGEE. This CDR3 comprises 15 residues. V was trimmed by 0 bases and J by 1 base, leaving 9 bases between them. The chain's CDR3 is CASSVGQGRTDTQYF. In DNA, the CDR3 is TGTGCCAGCAGCGTAGGTCAGGGGCGCACAGATACGCAGTATTTT.